This TCR beta chain was found in a study of blood T cell repertoires in COVID-19. In the study overall: The samples span acute and convalescent COVID-19 from the United States, Italy and Spain.

Symptom resolution, clearance, or two negative PCRs marked the recovered donors of Cohort 3. The table came from immunoSEQ multiplex PCR; TCRdb's copy has only in-frame clones and leaves some out. Among nearly 250,000 clones listed, more than 75% were seen once. The clonotype comes from a woman aged 50 to 65 who had recovered from COVID-19. Input material: PBMCs or T cells enriched from blood (not recorded which).

Written as DNA, the CDR3 is TGTGCCAGCTCACCTACAGCAACCTACGAGCAGTACTTC. Protein: CASSPTATYEQYF. V usage is TRBV18 and J usage is TRBJ2-7; D call uncertain. The CDR3 runs to 13 residues. V was cut by 3 bases and J by 2 bases, with 8 bases left in between. The germline V gene encodes CDR1 KGHSH and CDR2 LQKENI.